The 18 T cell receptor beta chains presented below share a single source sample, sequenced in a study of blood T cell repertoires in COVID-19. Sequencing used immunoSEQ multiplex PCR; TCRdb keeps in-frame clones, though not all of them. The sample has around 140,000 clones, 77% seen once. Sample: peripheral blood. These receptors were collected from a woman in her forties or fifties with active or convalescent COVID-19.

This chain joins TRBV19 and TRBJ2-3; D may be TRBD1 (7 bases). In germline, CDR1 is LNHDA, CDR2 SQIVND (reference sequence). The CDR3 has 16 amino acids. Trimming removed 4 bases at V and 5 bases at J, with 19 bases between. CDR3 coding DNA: TGTGCCAGTAGTACCCGGGGGACAGAGGGAAGAGATACGCAGTATTTT. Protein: CASSTRGTEGRDTQYF. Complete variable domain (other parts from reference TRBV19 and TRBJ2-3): DGGITQSPKYLFRKEGQNVTLSCEQNLNHDAMYWYRQDPGQGLRLIYYSQIVNDFQKGDIAEGYSVSREKKESFPLTVTSAQKNPTAFYLCASSTRGTEGRDTQYFGPGTRLTVL.

The DNA for the CDR3 is TGTGCCAGCAGCCACAGGGCAGGGGAAGAAAAACTGTTTTTT. It yields the protein CASSHRAGEEKLFF. The chain uses TRBV6-2 or TRBV6-3 and TRBJ1-4; tentatively, D is TRBD1 (6 bases). The CDR3 runs to 14 residues. Trimming took 6 bases from V and 8 from J, leaving 16 bases between them. CDR1 and CDR2 from the germline V gene are MNHEY and SVGEGT.

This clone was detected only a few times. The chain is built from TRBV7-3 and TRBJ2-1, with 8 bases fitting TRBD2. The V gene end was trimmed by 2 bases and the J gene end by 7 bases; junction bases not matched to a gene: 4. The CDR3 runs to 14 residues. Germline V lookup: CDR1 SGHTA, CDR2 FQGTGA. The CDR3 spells CASSLERLANEQFF. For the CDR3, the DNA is TGTGCCAGCAGCTTAGAACGACTAGCGAATGAGCAGTTCTTC.

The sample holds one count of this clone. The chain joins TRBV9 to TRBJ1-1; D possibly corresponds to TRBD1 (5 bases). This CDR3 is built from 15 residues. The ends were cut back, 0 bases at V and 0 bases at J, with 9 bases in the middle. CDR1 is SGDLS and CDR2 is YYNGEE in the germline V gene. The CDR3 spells CASSVGLGVNTEAFF. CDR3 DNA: TGTGCCAGCAGCGTAGGTCTAGGGGTGAACACTGAAGCTTTCTTT.

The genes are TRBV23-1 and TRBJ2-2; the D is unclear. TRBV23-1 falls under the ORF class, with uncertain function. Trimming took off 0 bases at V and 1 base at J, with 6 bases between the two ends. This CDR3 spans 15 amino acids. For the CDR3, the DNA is TGCGCCAGCAGTCAATCGGCAGGGAACACCGGGGAGCTGTTTTTT. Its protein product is CASSQSAGNTGELFF.

Here the CDR3 DNA reads TGTGCCAGCAGCCACTACGCGACTGAAGGCTACACCTTC. Translating gives CASSHYATEGYTF. The chain joins TRBV27 to TRBJ1-2; D is unclear. The CDR3 loop spans 13 amino acids. Germline V CDR1 and CDR2: MNHEY, SMNVEV (reference sequence). Deletions cut 6 bases from V and 8 bases from J, with 16 bases between.

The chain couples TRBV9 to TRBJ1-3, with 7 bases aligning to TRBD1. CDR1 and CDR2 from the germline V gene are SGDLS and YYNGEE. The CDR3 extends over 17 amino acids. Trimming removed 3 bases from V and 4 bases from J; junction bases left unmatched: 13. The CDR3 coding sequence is TGTGCCAGCAGCGCACGACCAGACAGGGTGGGGGGAAACACCATATATTTT. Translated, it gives CASSARPDRVGGNTIYF.

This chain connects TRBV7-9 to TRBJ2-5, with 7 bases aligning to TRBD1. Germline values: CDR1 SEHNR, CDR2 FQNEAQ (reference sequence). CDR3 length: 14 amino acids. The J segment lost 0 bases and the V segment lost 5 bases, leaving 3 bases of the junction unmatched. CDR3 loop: CASSRGQDQETQYF. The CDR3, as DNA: TGTGCCAGCAGCAGAGGACAGGACCAAGAGACCCAGTACTTC.

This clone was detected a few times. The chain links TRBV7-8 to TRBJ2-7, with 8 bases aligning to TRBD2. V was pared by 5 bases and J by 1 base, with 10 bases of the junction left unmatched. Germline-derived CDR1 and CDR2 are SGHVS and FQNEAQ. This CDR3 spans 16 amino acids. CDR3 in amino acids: CASSPTGLASSYEQYF. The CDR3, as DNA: TGTGCCAGCAGCCCAACAGGACTAGCTTCGTCCTACGAGCAGTACTTC.

CDR3 sequence (DNA): TGTGCCAGCACTAGGGACAGGGGGCCAGATACGCAGTATTTT. Its translation: CASTRDRGPDTQYF. The rearrangement uses TRBV2 and TRBJ2-3; 12 nucleotides match TRBD1. J was trimmed by 4 bases and V by 7 bases; bases with no gene match: 3. In germline, CDR1 is SNHLY, CDR2 FYNNEI. There are 14 residues in the CDR3.

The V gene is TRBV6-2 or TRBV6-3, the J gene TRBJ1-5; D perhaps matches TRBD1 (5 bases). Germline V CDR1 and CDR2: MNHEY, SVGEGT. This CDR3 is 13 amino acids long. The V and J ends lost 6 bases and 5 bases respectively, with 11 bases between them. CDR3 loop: CASSEQVYQPQHF. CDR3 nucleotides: TGTGCCAGCAGCGAACAGGTTTATCAGCCCCAGCATTTT.

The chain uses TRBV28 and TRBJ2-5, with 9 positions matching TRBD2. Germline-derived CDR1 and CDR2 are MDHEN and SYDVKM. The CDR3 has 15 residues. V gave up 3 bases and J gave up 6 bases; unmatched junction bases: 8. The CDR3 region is CASSLWAGGRQTQYF. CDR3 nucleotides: TGTGCCAGCAGTTTGTGGGCGGGAGGGCGGCAGACCCAGTACTTC.

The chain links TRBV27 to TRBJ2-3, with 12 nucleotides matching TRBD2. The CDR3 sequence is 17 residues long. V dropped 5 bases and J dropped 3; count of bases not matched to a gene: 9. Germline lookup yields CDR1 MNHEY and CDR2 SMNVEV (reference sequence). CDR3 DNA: TGTGCCAGCAGTCCCCTTAGACTAGCGGGAGTTACAGATACGCAGTATTTT. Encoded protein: CASSPLRLAGVTDTQYF.

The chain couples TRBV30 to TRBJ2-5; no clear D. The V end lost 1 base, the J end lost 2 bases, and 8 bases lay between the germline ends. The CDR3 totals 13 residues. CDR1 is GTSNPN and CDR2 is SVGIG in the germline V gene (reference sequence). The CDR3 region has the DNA TGTGCCTGGAGTGATGGGCTACAAGAGACCCAGTACTTC. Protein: CAWSDGLQETQYF.

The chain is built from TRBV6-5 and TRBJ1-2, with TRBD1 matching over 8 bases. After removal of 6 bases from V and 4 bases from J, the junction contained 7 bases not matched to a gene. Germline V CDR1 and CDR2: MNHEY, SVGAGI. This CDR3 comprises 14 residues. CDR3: CASSTIDRGYGYTF. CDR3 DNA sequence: TGTGCCAGCAGCACCATCGACAGGGGCTATGGCTACACCTTC.

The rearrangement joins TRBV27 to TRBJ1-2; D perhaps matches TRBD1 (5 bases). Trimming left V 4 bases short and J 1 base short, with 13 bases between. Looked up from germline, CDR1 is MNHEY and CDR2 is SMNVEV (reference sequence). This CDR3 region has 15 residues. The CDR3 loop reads CASSSGGAINYGYTF. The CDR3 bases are TGTGCCAGCAGTTCGGGCGGGGCTATTAACTATGGCTACACCTTC.

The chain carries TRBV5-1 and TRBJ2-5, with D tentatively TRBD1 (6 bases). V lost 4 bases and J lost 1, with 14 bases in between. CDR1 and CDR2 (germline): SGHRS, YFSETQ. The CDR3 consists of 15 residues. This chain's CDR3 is CASSPGPTGQETQYF. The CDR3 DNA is TGCGCCAGCAGCCCCGGGCCGACAGGCCAAGAGACCCAGTACTTC. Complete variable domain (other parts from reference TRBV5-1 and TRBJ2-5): KAGVTQTPRYLIKTRGQQVTLSCSPISGHRSVSWYQQTPGQGLQFLFEYFSETQRNKGNFPGRFSGRQFSNSRSEMNVSTLELGDSALYLCASSPGPTGQETQYFGPGTRLLVL.

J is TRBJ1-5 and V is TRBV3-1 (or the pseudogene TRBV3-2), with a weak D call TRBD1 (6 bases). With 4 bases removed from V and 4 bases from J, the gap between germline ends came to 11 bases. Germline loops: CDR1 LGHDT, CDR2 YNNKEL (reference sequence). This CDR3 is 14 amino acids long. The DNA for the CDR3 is TGTGCCAGCAGCCTAGGGACAAAAAATCAGCCCCAGCATTTT. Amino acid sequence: CASSLGTKNQPQHF.